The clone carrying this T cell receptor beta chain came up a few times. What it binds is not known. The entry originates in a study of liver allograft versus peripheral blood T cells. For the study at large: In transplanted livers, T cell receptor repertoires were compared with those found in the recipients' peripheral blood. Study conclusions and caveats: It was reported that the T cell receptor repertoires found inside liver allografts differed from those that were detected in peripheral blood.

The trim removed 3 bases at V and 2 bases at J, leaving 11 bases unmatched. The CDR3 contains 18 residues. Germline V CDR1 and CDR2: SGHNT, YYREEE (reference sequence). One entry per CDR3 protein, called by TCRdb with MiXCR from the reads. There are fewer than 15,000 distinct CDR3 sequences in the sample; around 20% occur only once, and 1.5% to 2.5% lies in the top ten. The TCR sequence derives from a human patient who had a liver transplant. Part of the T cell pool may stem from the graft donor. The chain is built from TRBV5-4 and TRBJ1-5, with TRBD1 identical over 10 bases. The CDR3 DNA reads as TGTGCCAGCAGCTGGGACAGGGGTTTCCGGAGTGGCAATCAGCCCCAGCATTTT. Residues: CASSWDRGFRSGNQPQHF.